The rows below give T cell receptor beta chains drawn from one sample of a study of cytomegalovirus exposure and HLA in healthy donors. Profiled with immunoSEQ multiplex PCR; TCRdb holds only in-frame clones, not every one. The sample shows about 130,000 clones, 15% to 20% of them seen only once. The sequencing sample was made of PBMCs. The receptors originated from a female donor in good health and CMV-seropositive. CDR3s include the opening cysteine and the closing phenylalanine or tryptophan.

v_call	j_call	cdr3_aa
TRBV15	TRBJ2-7	CATSESGTGYEQYF
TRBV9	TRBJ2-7	CASSVAPSSYEQYF
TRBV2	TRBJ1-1	CASSRQVMNTEAFF
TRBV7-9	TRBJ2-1	CASSLGLVSVGWDEQFF
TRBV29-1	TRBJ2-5	CSVASETQYF
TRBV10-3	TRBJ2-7	CAISESSTYYEQYF
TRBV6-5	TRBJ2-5	CASSPGGAQETQYF
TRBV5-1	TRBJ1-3	CASSLVAGWPGNTIYF
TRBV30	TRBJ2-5	CAWSVRDGRAAPMGSETQYF
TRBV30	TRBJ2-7	CAWSPQTGGEQYF
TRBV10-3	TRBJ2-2	CAISESFQTNTGELFF
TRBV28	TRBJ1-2	CASSLNQGYGYTF
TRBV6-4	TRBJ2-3	CASSVIAGGLNTQYF
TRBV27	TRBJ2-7	CASSHHRGYYEQYF
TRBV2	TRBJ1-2	CASSEATGGRYSRGYTF
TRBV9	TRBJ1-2	CASSTGQEKNGYTF
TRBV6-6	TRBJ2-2	CASRPGGASGELFF
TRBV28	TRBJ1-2	CATLNRGGYTF
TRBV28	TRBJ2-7	CASSPPGVAGPSYEQYF
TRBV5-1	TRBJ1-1	CASSLNDYGEAFF
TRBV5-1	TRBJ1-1	CASSYQPGQGNTEAFF
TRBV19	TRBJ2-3	CASRPLGSADTQYF
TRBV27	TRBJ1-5	CASSLLAGARPNQPQHF
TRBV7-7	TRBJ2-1	CASSLASRQGGNEQFF
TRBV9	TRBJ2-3	CASSVAGPDTQYF
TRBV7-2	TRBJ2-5	CASSLKGGLETQYF
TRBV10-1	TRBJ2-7	CASSESVGGSSYEQYF
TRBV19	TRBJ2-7	CASSFAGQSYEQYF
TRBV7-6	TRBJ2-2	CASSSRLRTGELFF
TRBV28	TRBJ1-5	CASSFAGGGQPQHF
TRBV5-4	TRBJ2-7	CASSKLAGGPLYEQYF
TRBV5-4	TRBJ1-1	CASSSIQGNTEAFF
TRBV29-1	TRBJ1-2	CSVEDNRANYGYTF
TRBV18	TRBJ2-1	CASSPAQVSNNEQFF
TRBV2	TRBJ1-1	CASSRTRVSEAFF
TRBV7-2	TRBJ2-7	CASSSRSGQGATYEQYF
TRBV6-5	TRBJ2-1	CASSYTAGLDNEQFF
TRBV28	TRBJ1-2	CASSFNDRAGYGYTF